A single T cell receptor (beta chain) is shown here with its context. This clonotype was observed at least ten times. Its antigen is unknown. Base-call qualities are not available, and no considerably larger clone is one nucleotide away. Explained via the paper, the treatment or condition label denotes: live attenuated yellow fever vaccine strain. Two biological replicates of bulk PBMCs were collected at each blood-draw timepoint. PBMCs were isolated from peripheral blood using a standard Ficoll-Paque protocol. RNA was extracted with TriZol from bulk PBMCs, CD4 and CD8 fractions, and dextramer-positive and dextramer-negative fractions. The CDR3 goes from the cysteine to the phenylalanine over 14 residues. Only the CDR3 DNA stays, 42 bases, in frame from base 1. Germline trimming amounts to 7 bases on V and 7 bases on J, with 8 as the count of junction bases outside the gene matches. These data come from a study of T cells after yellow fever vaccination (dated by TCRdb to the late 2010s). General notes on the study: Libraries from fractions with low cell numbers were prepared with the SMART-Seq v4 Ultra Low Input RNA kit. Bulk PBMC replicates and cell subsets were isolated from blood drawn at multiple timepoints before and after both primary and secondary immunization. To track T-cell clones before and after primary and booster YFV17D yellow fever vaccination, bulk TCR alpha and beta repertoires were sequenced longitudinally. Two healthy male donors, one aged 18 to 29 and one aged 30 to 40 years, were included in the cohort.

TCR cDNA was synthesized by 5'RACE template switching, through which a universal primer site and unique molecular identifiers were introduced. Priming of cDNA synthesis was performed from both the TCR alpha and TCR beta constant segments. Library amplification used two PCR steps, and the second PCR step added sample barcodes and sequencing adapters. Libraries were sequenced on Illumina HiSeq 2500 (2x100 bp) or NovaSeq (2x150 bp). The published analysis was carried out like this. Reads were demultiplexed and collapsed into UMI consensus sequences with MIGEC, and V(D)J alignment was performed with MiXCR. Vaccine-responding clonotypes were defined with edgeR using replicate PBMC samples, requiring FDR below 0.01 and a log2 fold change above 5 up to day 15. CD4 or CD8 identity was assigned to each bulk clonotype according to whether the clonotype was present at higher abundance in the sequenced CD4 repertoire or the sequenced CD8 repertoire. The raw public data were reprocessed by TCRdb itself: fastp quality trimming at Q25, MiXCR clonotype calling, in-frame beta chains only. When rows share a CDR3 protein, they turn into one entry using the most common DNA and genes. V and J calls and clone size were set by TCRdb, not the authors. This sample has about 300,000 distinct CDR3 sequences in its table, and roughly 7% of those were observed once. The ten largest make up over 15% of the sample.

Overall results and qualifications from the work: A small fraction of clonotypes showed up in both the CD4 and CD8 compartments, probably as a result of convergent recombination. After the booster, most of the clones that had expanded following primary vaccination were detected again (96% of CD4 and around 90% of CD8), which suggests that memory was broadly maintained. Only a couple of donors were included in the study, so the extent to which the findings can be generalized is limited. Because abundant contaminating clonotypes from the bulk population could be contained in FACS-sorted repertoires, computational filtering was required. The secondary T-cell response was weaker than the primary response but faster, peaking on day 5 instead of day 15.

This TCR derives from a man between 18 and 29 years old who received the YFV17D yellow fever vaccine. The source material was PBMCs, sampled about 41 days after the first yellow fever vaccination. The rearrangement joined TRBV12-3 or TRBV12-4 to TRBJ1-4; TRBD1 aligns with 8 central bases. The DNA is TGTGCCAGCACCAGGGGACAGGCACCTGAAAAACTGTTTTTT. It specifies CASTRGQAPEKLFF.